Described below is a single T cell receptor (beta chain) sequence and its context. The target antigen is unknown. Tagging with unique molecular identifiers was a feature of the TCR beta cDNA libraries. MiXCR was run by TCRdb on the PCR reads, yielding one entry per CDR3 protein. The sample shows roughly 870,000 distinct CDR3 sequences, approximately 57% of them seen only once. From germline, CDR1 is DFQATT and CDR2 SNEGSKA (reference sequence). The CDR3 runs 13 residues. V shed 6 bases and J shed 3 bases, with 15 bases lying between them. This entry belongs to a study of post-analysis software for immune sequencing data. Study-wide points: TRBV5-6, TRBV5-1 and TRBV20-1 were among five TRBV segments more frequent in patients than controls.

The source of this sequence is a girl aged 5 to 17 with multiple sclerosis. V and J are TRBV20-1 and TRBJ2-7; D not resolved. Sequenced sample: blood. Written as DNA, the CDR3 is TGCAGTGCCCGCCAGGCAGCTCTCTACGAGCAGTACTTC. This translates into CSARQAALYEQYF.